This TCR beta chain originates from a study of blood T cell repertoires in COVID-19 (TCRdb year 2020). Some background on the complete study: The collaborator samples originated in the United States, Italy and Spain and spanned the acute and convalescent phases of COVID-19. The prospective study material was composed of cDNA or gDNA derived from T cells, B-cell-depleted T cells, or PBMCs. Deeply sampled blood TCRbeta repertoires from subjects exposed to, actively infected with, or recovered from COVID-19 were included in the dataset. A freely available public database, intended as a resource for researchers studying the immune response to SARS-CoV-2, is where the repertoires were released. Samples came from the ongoing ImmuneRACE study (first 160 participants) plus 1,254 subjects from 6 global collaborators. Sample metadata almost always included a de-identified subject ID, COVID-19 status, age in years and sex. HLA class I and class II types, where available, came from metadata supplied by the sample provider rather than from assay-based typing.

This clone came up a few times. There is no known antigen for this receptor. Base qualities are not recorded, but no much larger clone differs from it by a single base. Broad study findings and their caveats: The quantity of clinical and demographic metadata differed by source and by participant and was supplied without curation.

Collaborating institutions collected whole blood in K2EDTA tubes following their own protocols. Collaborator samples were shipped for TCRbeta analysis as frozen whole blood, isolated PBMCs, or DNA extracted from either sample type. Measured from the cysteine to the phenylalanine, the CDR3 is 13 residues long. Only CDR3 DNA is held: 39 bases, read in frame from base 1. The trim is 0 bases for V and 0 bases for J, with a gap of 3 bases between the germline ends. The germline V gene encodes CDR1 MNHEY and CDR2 SVGEGT. The immunoSEQ Assay, a bias-controlled multiplex PCR, was used to amplify TCRbeta CDR3 regions from genomic DNA. From the authors' description of their analysis: The number of nucleated cells in each sample was estimated by amplification of reference gene primers within the assay. To quantify the absolute abundance of each unique TCRbeta CDR3 rearrangement, sequence reads were collapsed and filtered. For each sample, productive Simpson clonality was calculated by taking the square root of Simpson's diversity index across productive rearrangements. TCRdb took this table from immuneACCESS and kept in-frame rearrangements with V and J called. Such tables lack part of the clones; where checked against another copy, unresolved V genes explain under half of the gap, and the rest is unexplained. V and J calls and clone size are those listed in that table; D and trimming were worked out from the DNA. The sample contains approximately 470,000 clones, 80% to 90% of them found a single time. The ten largest clones represent approximately 2.9% of the sample.

The chain employs TRBV6-2 or TRBV6-3 and TRBJ2-7; no confident D gene assignment can be made. The source of this sequence is a human donor in a cohort sampled during active COVID-19. Sequencing was done on a sample of peripheral blood. For the CDR3, the sequence is CASSYSYSYEQYF. The DNA sequence follows: TGTGCCAGCAGTTACTCCTACTCCTACGAGCAGTACTTC.